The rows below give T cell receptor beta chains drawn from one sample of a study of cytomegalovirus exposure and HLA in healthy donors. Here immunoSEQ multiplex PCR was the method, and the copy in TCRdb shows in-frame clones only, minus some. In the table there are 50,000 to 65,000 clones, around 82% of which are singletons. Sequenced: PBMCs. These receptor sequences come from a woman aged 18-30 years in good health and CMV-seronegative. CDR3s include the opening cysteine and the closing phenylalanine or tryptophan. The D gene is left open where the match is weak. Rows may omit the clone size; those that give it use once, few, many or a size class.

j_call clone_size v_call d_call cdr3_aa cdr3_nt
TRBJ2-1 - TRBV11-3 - CASTLRGHYNEQFF TGTGCCAGCACCCTACGGGGTCACTACAATGAGCAGTTCTTC
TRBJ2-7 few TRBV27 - CASSLYRNDEQYF TGTGCCAGCAGTTTATACAGGAACGACGAGCAGTACTTC
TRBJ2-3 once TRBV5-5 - CASSLLFDTQYF TGTGCCAGCAGTTTGTTATTTGATACGCAGTATTTT
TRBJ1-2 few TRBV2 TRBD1 CASSTLRQGSYDGYTF TGTGCCAGCAGTACCTTAAGACAGGGTTCCTATGATGGCTACACCTTC
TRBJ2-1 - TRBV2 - CASGKPPRGNEQFF TGTGCCAGCGGAAAGCCACCCCGGGGGAATGAGCAGTTCTTC
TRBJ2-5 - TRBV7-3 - CASSLGDFQETQYF TGTGCCAGCAGCTTAGGAGACTTCCAAGAGACCCAGTACTTC
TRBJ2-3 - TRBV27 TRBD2 CASSSYNLAGTDTQYF TGTGCCAGCAGTTCATATAACCTAGCGGGGACAGATACGCAGTATTTT
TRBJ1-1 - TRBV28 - CASSFSPAGFPEAFF TGTGCCAGCAGTTTCTCTCCCGCGGGGTTCCCTGAAGCTTTCTTT
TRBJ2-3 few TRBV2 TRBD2 CASTLGTTRTDTQYF TGTGCCAGCACTCTTGGGACTACTCGCACAGATACGCAGTATTTT
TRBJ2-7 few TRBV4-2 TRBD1 CASSRDRVQYF TGTGCCAGCAGCCGCGACAGGGTCCAGTACTTC
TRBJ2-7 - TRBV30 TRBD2 CAWSPGGIQYF TGTGCCTGGAGTCCGGGGGGAATACAGTACTTC
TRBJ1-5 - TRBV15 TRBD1 CATSRDKRGAGGSQPQHF TGTGCCACCAGCAGAGATAAAAGGGGCGCAGGGGGAAGTCAGCCCCAGCATTTT
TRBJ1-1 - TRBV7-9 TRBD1 CASSPGQGDAEAFF TGTGCCAGCAGCCCGGGACAGGGGGACGCTGAAGCTTTCTTT
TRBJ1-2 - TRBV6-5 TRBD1 CASREQGARYGYTF TGTGCCAGCAGGGAACAGGGGGCGCGATATGGCTACACCTTC
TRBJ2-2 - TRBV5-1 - CASSLLAGVDTGELFF TGCGCCAGCAGCCTACTTGCAGGGGTGGACACCGGGGAGCTGTTTTTT
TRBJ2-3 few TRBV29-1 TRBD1 CSTQGVTDTQYF TGCAGCACACAGGGGGTCACAGATACGCAGTATTTT
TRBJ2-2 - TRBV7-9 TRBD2 CASSSGGRVTGELFF TGTGCCAGCAGCTCTGGCGGGAGGGTCACCGGGGAGCTGTTTTTT
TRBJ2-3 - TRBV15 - CATSSWRADTQYF TGTGCCACCAGCAGTTGGAGGGCAGATACGCAGTATTTT
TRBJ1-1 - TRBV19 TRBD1 CASSSGGGEIGTEAFF TGTGCCAGTAGTTCCGGAGGGGGCGAGATAGGCACTGAAGCTTTCTTT
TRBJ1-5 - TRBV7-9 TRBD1 CASSGDSAQHF TGTGCCAGCAGCGGGGACAGCGCCCAGCATTTT
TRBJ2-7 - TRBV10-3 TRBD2 CAISELAGRYEQYF TGTGCCATCAGTGAGCTAGCGGGACGCTACGAGCAGTACTTC
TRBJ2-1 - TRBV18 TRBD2 CASSPSGGNEQFF TGTGCCAGCTCACCTAGCGGGGGCAATGAGCAGTTCTTC
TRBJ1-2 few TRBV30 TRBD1 CAWSGQGTGDNYGYTF TGTGCCTGGAGCGGTCAAGGGACAGGGGATAACTATGGCTACACCTTC
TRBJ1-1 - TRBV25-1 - CASAVGGGTEAFF TGTGCCAGCGCCGTGGGGGGTGGTACTGAAGCTTTCTTT
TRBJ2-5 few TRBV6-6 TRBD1 CASSYAGQGETQYF TGTGCCAGCAGTTACGCCGGACAGGGGGAGACCCAGTACTTC
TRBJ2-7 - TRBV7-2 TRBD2 CASSLTKRDTYEQYF TGTGCCAGCAGCTTAACCAAGCGGGATACCTACGAGCAGTACTTC
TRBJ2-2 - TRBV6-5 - CASSTGWGTGELFF TGTGCCAGCAGTACGGGGTGGGGCACCGGGGAGCTGTTTTTT
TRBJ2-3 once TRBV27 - CASTLDREGTDTQYF TGTGCCAGCACTCTAGACAGGGAGGGCACAGATACGCAGTATTTT
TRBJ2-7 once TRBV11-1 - CASSPNRGGEQYF TGTGCCAGCAGCCCCAACAGGGGAGGCGAGCAGTACTTC
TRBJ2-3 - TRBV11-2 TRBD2 CASSFGPSGVGTDTQYF TGTGCCAGCAGCTTTGGGCCTAGCGGAGTTGGGACAGATACGCAGTATTTT
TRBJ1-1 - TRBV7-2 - CASSSGQNTEAFF TGTGCCAGCAGCTCGGGACAAAACACTGAAGCTTTCTTT
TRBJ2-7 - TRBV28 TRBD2 CASSSPRTSGSYEQYF TGTGCCAGCAGTAGTCCAAGGACTAGCGGAAGTTACGAGCAGTACTTC
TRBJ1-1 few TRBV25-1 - CASSARWGGNTEAFF TGTGCCAGCAGTGCGCGGTGGGGGGGGAACACTGAAGCTTTCTTT
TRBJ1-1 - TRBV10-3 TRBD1 CAITNTDRENTEAFF TGTGCCATCACCAATACCGACAGGGAAAACACTGAAGCTTTCTTT
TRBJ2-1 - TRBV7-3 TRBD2 CASSLFTSGFYEQFF TGTGCCAGCAGCTTATTTACTAGCGGGTTCTATGAGCAGTTCTTC
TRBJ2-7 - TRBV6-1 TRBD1 CASSEVRDSEQYF TGTGCCAGCAGTGAAGTCCGGGACAGTGAACAGTACTTC
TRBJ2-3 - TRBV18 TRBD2 CASSPPGLGEDTQYF TGTGCCAGCTCACCACCGGGACTAGGGGAAGATACGCAGTATTTT
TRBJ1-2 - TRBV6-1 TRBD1 CASSDLPGQGYGYTF TGTGCCAGCAGTGATCTTCCCGGACAGGGTTATGGCTACACCTTC
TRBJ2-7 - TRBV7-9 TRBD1 CASSLTGANYEQYF TGTGCCAGCAGCTTAACAGGGGCTAACTACGAGCAGTACTTC
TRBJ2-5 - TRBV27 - CASSLAGFQETQYF TGTGCCAGCAGTTTAGCAGGGTTCCAAGAGACCCAGTACTTC
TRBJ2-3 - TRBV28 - CASSLGFGPKDGYF TGTGCCAGCAGTTTAGGGTTTGGGCCTAAAGACGGGTATTTT
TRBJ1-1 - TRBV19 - CLARDEALF TGTTTGGCCAGGGATGAAGCTCTCTTT
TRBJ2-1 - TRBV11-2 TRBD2 CASSLDGLAGSKDEQFF TGTGCCAGCAGCTTAGACGGACTAGCGGGTTCTAAGGATGAGCAGTTCTTC
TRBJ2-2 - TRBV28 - CASNRANTGELFF TGTGCCAGCAACAGGGCGAACACCGGGGAGCTGTTTTTT
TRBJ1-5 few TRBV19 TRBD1 CASSNRGLGRNQPQHF TGTGCCAGTAGTAACAGGGGGCTCGGGAGAAATCAGCCCCAGCATTTT
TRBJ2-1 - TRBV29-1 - CSVERLGGGSEQFF TGCAGCGTTGAACGGTTAGGGGGGGGGAGTGAGCAGTTCTTC
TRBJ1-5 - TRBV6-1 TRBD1 CASSSGTGSNQPQHF TGTGCCAGCAGTTCCGGGACAGGGTCGAATCAGCCCCAGCATTTT
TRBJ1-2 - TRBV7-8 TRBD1 CASSLERWDRGRSPNGYTF TGTGCCAGCAGCTTAGAGAGGTGGGACAGGGGGCGTTCCCCTAATGGCTACACCTTC
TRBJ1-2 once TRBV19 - CASSIEAASNYGYTF TGTGCCAGTAGTATTGAGGCCGCCTCTAACTATGGCTACACCTTC
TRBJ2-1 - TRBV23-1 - CASSQSHKTRAINEQFF TGCGCCAGCAGTCAATCCCACAAAACTAGGGCAATCAATGAGCAGTTCTTC
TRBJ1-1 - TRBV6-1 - CASRVGNTEAFF TGTGCCAGCAGGGTCGGGAACACTGAAGCTTTCTTT